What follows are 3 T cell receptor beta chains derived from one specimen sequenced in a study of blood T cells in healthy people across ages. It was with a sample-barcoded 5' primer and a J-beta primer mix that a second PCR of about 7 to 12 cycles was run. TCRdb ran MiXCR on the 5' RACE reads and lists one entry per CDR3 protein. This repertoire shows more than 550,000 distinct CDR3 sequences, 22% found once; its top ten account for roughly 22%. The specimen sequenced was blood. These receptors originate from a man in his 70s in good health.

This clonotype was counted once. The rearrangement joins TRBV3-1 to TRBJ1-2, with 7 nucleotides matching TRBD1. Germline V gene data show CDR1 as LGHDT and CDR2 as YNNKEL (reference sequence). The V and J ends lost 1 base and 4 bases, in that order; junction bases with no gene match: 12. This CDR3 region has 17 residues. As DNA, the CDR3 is TGTGCCAGCAGCCAAGTCGGCCGGACAGGAGACATCTATGGCTACACCTTC. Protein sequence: CASSQVGRTGDIYGYTF.

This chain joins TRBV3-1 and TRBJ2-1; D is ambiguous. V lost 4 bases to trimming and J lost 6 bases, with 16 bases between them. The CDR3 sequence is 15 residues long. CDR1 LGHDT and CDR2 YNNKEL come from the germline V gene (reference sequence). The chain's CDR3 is CASSPRARMGNEQFF. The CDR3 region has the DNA TGTGCCAGCAGCCCCCGGGCCCGTATGGGCAATGAGCAGTTCTTC.

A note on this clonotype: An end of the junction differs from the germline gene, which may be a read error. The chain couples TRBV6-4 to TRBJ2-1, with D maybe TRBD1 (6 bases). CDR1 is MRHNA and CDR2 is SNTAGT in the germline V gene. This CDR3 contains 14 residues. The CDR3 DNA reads TGTGCCAGCAGTCGGGACATCAAGGGAAATGACCAGTTCTTC. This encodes CASSRDIKGNDQFF.